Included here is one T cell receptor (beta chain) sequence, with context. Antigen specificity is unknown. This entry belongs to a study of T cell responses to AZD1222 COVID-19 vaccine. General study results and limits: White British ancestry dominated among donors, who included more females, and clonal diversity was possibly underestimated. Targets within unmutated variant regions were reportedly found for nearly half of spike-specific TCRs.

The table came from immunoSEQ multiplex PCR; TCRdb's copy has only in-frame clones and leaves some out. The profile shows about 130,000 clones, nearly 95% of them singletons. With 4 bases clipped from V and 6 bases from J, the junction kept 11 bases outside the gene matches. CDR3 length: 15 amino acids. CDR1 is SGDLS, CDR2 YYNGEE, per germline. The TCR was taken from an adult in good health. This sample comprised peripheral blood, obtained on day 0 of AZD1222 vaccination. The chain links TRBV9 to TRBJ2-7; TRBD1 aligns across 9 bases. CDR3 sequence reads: CASSTPWDRVFEQYF. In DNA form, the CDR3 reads TGTGCCAGCAGCACCCCGTGGGACAGGGTTTTCGAGCAGTACTTC.